This TCR beta chain derives from a study of blood T cell repertoires in COVID-19. CDR1 and CDR2 from the germline V gene are KGHDR and SFDVKD. V lost 3 bases to trimming and J lost 4 bases, with 18 bases between them. The CDR3 covers 17 residues. Each recovered donor of Cohort 3 presented with two negative PCRs, clearance, or symptom resolution. Clones were read by immunoSEQ multiplex PCR, and TCRdb kept only the in-frame ones, dropping some. Here the sample spans some 310,000 clones, roughly 91% being singletons. The chain links TRBV24-1 to TRBJ1-3, with a weak D call TRBD1 (6 bases). The sample taken for sequencing was PBMCs or T cells enriched from blood (not recorded which). This receptor was identified in a woman aged 30 to 39 who had recovered from COVID-19. This chain's CDR3 is CATSDPGQTQAGNTIYF. In DNA form, the CDR3 reads TGTGCCACCAGTGATCCAGGACAGACCCAGGCCGGAAACACCATATATTTT.